Listed below are T cell receptor beta chains from one sample, sequenced in a study of healthy donors' naive CD4 and CD8 T cells. TCRdb used MiXCR to reprocess the reads, holding one entry per CDR3 protein. The profile shows 200,000 or so distinct CDR3 sequences, around three quarters of them singletons. Sequencing input: naive CD4+ and CD8+ T cells sorted from blood, pooled from several donors. All receptors derive from a pool of human donors in good health; the sample pools cells from several healthy donors. The CDR3 runs from the conserved cysteine through the conserved F or W. Fields, in order: V gene, CDR3 protein.

>TRBV20-1
CSAKQGSRQPQHF
>TRBV5-1
CASTPTTTGLNEQFF
>TRBV11-3
CASSSQRTGEGYEQYF
>TRBV20-1
CSARDRADRGNQPQHF
>TRBV27
CASRTQGDTQYF
>TRBV27
CASSFRGWTNEAFF
>TRBV4-3
CASSDDRVGGANVLTF
>TRBV4-2
CASSSPRELFF
>TRBV12-3/TRBV12-4
CASSRDRGRGREKLFF
>TRBV29-1
CSVPHRGEQYF
>TRBV5-8
CASSLVLIETQYF
>TRBV18
CASSPNRDRAEAFF
>TRBV11-2
CASSSVGGGDNEQFF
>TRBV29-1
CSVPWGYDEQFF
>TRBV6-2/TRBV6-3
CASSYHKGLQFATDTQYF
>TRBV29-1
CSVNPTSGRHYEQYF
>TRBV5-1
CASSQNQYTDTQYF
>TRBV12-3/TRBV12-4
CASSSWGVGEQFF
>TRBV12-3/TRBV12-4
CASSPDRAQPQHF
>TRBV7-8
CASSRANEQYF
>TRBV29-1
CSVEDRVSDDTQYF
>TRBV6-2/TRBV6-3
CASRRQGAQETQYF
>TRBV19
CASTDRSVGGYTF
>TRBV19
CASSPPSWSSDTQYF
>TRBV29-1
CSVRGTVNTEAFF
>TRBV29-1
CSVDRLDPLVGGYTF
>TRBV29-1
CSVEATANTEAFF
>TRBV19
CASSPSGVGGTEAFF
>TRBV29-1
CSFIRGNEQYF
>TRBV30
CAWAQGNYGYTF
>TRBV27
CASSLYGNNSPLHF
>TRBV20-1
CSAPTGFTDTGELFF
>TRBV6-5
CASKFGTDLYEQYF
>TRBV19
CASSIGASGRNEQFF
>TRBV11-2
CASSRTGGNTGELFF
>TRBV24-1
CATSDLRRPYNEQFF
>TRBV19
CASTHGTNTGELFF
>TRBV29-1
CSVKAGGRVNEQFF
>TRBV28
CASHGLQETQYF
>TRBV27
CASSLYGWNEQYF
>TRBV6-2/TRBV6-3
CAGRKGNQETQYF
>TRBV29-1
CSVARDTLNYGYTF
>TRBV11-1
CASSYGVGTEAFF
>TRBV27
CASTPSVGSSTEAFF
>TRBV6-2/TRBV6-3
CASSSSVVAQFF
>TRBV29-1
CSARTGDYEQYF